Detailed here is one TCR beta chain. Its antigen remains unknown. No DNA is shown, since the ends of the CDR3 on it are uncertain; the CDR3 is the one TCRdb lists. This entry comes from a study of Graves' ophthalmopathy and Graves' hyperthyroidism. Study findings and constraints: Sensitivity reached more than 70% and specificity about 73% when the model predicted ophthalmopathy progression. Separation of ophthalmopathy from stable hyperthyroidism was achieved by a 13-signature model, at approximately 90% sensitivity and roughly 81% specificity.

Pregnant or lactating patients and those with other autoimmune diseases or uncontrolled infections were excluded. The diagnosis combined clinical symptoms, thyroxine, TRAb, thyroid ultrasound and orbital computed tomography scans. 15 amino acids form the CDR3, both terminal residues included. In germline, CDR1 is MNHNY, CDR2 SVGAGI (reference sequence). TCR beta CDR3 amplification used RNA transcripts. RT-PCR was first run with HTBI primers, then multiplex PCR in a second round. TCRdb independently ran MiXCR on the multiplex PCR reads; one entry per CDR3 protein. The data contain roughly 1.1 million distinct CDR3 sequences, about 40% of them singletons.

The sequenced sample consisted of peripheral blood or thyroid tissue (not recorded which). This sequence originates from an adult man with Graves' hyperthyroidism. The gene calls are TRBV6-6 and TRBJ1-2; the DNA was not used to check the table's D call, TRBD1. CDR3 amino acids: CASSPFFGPGYGYTF.